These 32 T cell receptor beta chains originate from one sample sequenced in a study of T cells after yellow fever vaccination. TCRdb ran MiXCR on the 5' RACE reads and lists one entry per CDR3 protein. The data show approximately 300,000 distinct CDR3 sequences, approximately 9% seen once. Sequenced material: PBMCs, taken on the day of the first yellow fever vaccination. These receptors came from a man younger than 35 who received the YFV17D yellow fever vaccine.

This clonotype was seen a handful of times. J is TRBJ2-5 and V is TRBV4-1; TRBD2 aligns across 11 bases. The germline V gene has CDR1 MGHRA and CDR2 YSYEKL. This CDR3 has 17 residues. The ends lost 2 bases at V and 2 bases at J; junction bases unmatched: 7. Here the CDR3 reads CASSQLLTSGGQETQYF. In nucleotides, the CDR3 is TGCGCCAGCAGCCAACTACTAACTAGCGGGGGACAAGAGACCCAGTACTTC.

This clonotype was observed many times. This chain links TRBV5-6 with TRBJ1-5, with D unresolved. Germline loops: CDR1 SGHDT, CDR2 YYEEEE. Trimming cost V 3 bases and J 4 bases, with 14 bases left between them. The CDR3 sequence is 15 residues long. The CDR3 nucleotides read TGTGCCAGCAGCTCGTGGAGTTTTTGGAATCAGCCCCAGCATTTT. Amino acid sequence: CASSSWSFWNQPQHF. Full variable domain (outside the CDR3, taken from reference TRBV5-6 and TRBJ1-5): DAGVTQSPTHLIKTRGQQVTLRCSPKSGHDTVSWYQQALGQGPQFIFQYYEEEERQRGNFPDRFSGHQFPNYSSELNVNALLLGDSALYLCASSSWSFWNQPQHFGDGTRLSIL.

The V and J genes are TRBV12-5 and TRBJ2-3; the D gene is possibly TRBD1 (6 bases). Germline V lookup: CDR1 LGHNT, CDR2 FRNRAP. Between the trimmed V and J ends, which lost 1 base and 4 bases, there was a span of 12 bases. There are 15 residues in the CDR3. For the CDR3, the DNA is TGTGCTAGTGGTTTGGACAGGGATAGGGCAGATACGCAGTATTTT. Translating it yields CASGLDRDRADTQYF.

A few counts support this clonotype. DNA of the CDR3: TGTGCCAGCAGTGCGGAGCGGATTAATTCACCCCTCCACTTT. This gives the protein CASSAERINSPLHF. The chain joins TRBV2 to TRBJ1-6; D unresolved. The germline gives CDR1 SNHLY, CDR2 FYNNEI. The CDR3 covers 14 residues. V was shortened by 4 bases and J by 6 bases, with 10 bases between the two germline ends.

This clonotype was counted at least ten times. CDR3 sequence: CASSERRERETQYF. CDR3 nucleotide sequence: TGTGCCAGCAGTGAAAGGAGGGAGCGGGAGACCCAGTACTTC. V and J are TRBV2 and TRBJ2-5; maybe TRBD2 (6 bases). The CDR3 is 14 residues long. Between the trimmed V and J ends, which lost 2 bases and 5 bases, there was a span of 12 bases. Germline CDR1 reads SNHLY; CDR2 reads FYNNEI. Drawing the rest from reference TRBV2 and TRBJ2-5, the complete variable domain is EPEVTQTPSHQVTQMGQEVILRCVPISNHLYFYWYRQILGQKVEFLVSFYNNEISEKSEIFDDQFSVERPDGSNFTLKIRSTKLEDSAMYFCASSERRERETQYFGPGTRLLVL.

The chain joins TRBV30 to TRBJ2-3; D is uncertain. V lost 7 bases to trimming and J lost 2 bases, with 13 bases between them. The CDR3 length is 13 residues. Germline V gene data show CDR1 as GTSNPN and CDR2 as SVGIG (reference sequence). CDR3 DNA: TGTGCCTCCAACGCCGAGTTCACAGATACGCAGTATTTT. Amino acids: CASNAEFTDTQYF.

This clonotype has at least ten counts. The V and J genes are TRBV6-5 and TRBJ2-1; TRBD1 is a possible D gene (6 bases). Trimming pared 8 bases from V and 8 bases from J, leaving 22 bases between. The CDR3 sequence is 15 residues long. The germline gives CDR1 MNHEY, CDR2 SVGAGI. CDR3 protein: CASVPGTLLTDEQFF. The CDR3 DNA reads as TGTGCCAGCGTTCCCGGGACACTTTTAACCGATGAGCAGTTCTTC.

This chain joins TRBV7-2 and TRBJ1-5; possibly TRBD1 for D (6 bases). The CDR3 runs 14 residues. In germline, CDR1 is SGHTA, CDR2 FQGNSA. Deletions cut 2 bases from V and 7 bases from J, with 12 bases between. The CDR3 reads CASSLQGSGQPQHF. CDR3 coding DNA: TGTGCCAGCAGCTTACAGGGGTCGGGACAGCCCCAGCATTTT.

The CDR3 DNA is TGTGCCAGCAGCTCATTAGCCAAAAACATTCAGTACTTC. Its translation: CASSSLAKNIQYF. The gene calls are TRBV7-8 and TRBJ2-4; D remains unclear. Germline V gene lookup returns CDR1 SGHVS and CDR2 FQNEAQ. The germline V and J ends were trimmed by 4 bases and 0 bases, with 4 bases remaining between them. CDR3 length: 13 amino acids.

The chain couples TRBV7-2 to TRBJ2-5, with TRBD1 identical over 12 bases. V trimming: 8 bases; J trimming: 9 bases; junction bases outside the gene matches: 7. The CDR3 covers 13 residues. Germline V gives CDR1 SGHTA, CDR2 FQGNSA. CDR3 region: CASQGQGAGSQYF. The CDR3 bases are TGTGCCAGCCAGGGACAGGGGGCTGGGTCCCAGTACTTC.

The chain recombines TRBV11-1 with TRBJ2-2; 9 nucleotides line up with TRBD1. Trimming cost V 2 bases and J 5 bases; bases outside gene matches: 12. The CDR3 runs to 18 residues. Germline values: CDR1 SGHAT, CDR2 FQDESV (reference sequence). The CDR3 DNA reads as TGTGCCAGCAGCTTACAGAGGGTCGGACAGGGGTGGACCGGGGAGCTGTTTTTT. This sequence encodes CASSLQRVGQGWTGELFF.

The table lists this clonotype with a few counts. V is TRBV20-1 and J is TRBJ2-3; D not resolved. The V end was cut by 5 bases, the J end by 11 bases, with 20 bases between. Germline loops: CDR1 DFQATT, CDR2 SNEGSKA (reference sequence). The CDR3 spans 13 residues. CDR3 nucleotide sequence: TGCAGTGCTCACCAACCCCCGCAGACTGGGCAGTATTTT. Its translation: CSAHQPPQTGQYF.

CDR3 DNA sequence: TGCAGCGTTGATAGTGGGGATGGTGGCTACACCTTC. Translating gives CSVDSGDGGYTF. V usage is TRBV29-1 and J usage is TRBJ1-2; D unresolved. Trimming left V 3 bases short and J 7 bases short, with 12 bases between. CDR3 size: 12 residues. Germline V CDR1 and CDR2: SQVTM, ANQGSEA.

The chain employs TRBV12-3 or TRBV12-4 and TRBJ2-3, with TRBD2 identical over 7 bases. V lost 6 bases to trimming and J lost 3 bases; unmatched junction nucleotides: 9. The CDR3 runs 15 residues. In DNA, the CDR3 is TGTGCCAGCAGGCCTCTCGGCGGGGGAACAGATACGCAGTATTTT. This encodes CASRPLGGGTDTQYF.

This clonotype was observed many times. This chain uses TRBV7-9 with TRBJ2-2, with D perhaps TRBD1 or TRBD2 (6 bases each). Germline CDR1 reads SEHNR; CDR2 reads FQNEAQ (reference sequence). Trimming left V 5 bases short and J 7 bases short, with 11 bases between. The CDR3 has 13 residues. This chain's CDR3 is CASSPRGLGELFF. DNA for the CDR3: TGTGCCAGCAGCCCCCGGGGGCTCGGGGAGCTGTTTTTT.

The chain employs TRBV4-1 and TRBJ1-2; 9 nucleotides line up with TRBD1. Germline V CDR1 and CDR2: MGHRA, YSYEKL. The CDR3 spans 16 residues. V lost 3 bases, J lost 4 bases, and 9 bases stayed unmatched. The CDR3 DNA follows: TGCGCCAGCAGCCATGAACAGGGGGCATTGGTCTATGGCTACACCTTC. This gives the protein CASSHEQGALVYGYTF.

This clonotype was seen more than once but under ten times. This chain uses TRBV20-1 with TRBJ2-7, with 9 bases identical to TRBD2. There are 14 residues in the CDR3. The V gene end was trimmed by 6 bases and the J gene end by 3 bases; junction bases not matched to a gene: 9. Looked up from germline, CDR1 is DFQATT and CDR2 is SNEGSKA (reference sequence). CDR3 DNA: TGCAGTGCCAGACGACTAGCGGATAGCTACGAGCAGTACTTC. Its translation is CSARRLADSYEQYF.

This clonotype was seen a few times. The chain carries TRBV5-1 and TRBJ2-2, with D possibly being TRBD1 (6 bases). This CDR3 is 18 amino acids long. Germline loops: CDR1 SGHRS, CDR2 YFSETQ. V lost 0 bases and J lost 1, with 16 bases in between. This CDR3 is CASSLAPQGQGNTGELFF. DNA of the CDR3: TGCGCCAGCAGCTTGGCCCCCCAGGGGCAGGGGAACACCGGGGAGCTGTTTTTT.

The table lists this clonotype with many counts. The chain combines TRBV29-1 with TRBJ2-3; TRBD1 or TRBD2 may be the D gene (6 bases each). Trimming pared 2 bases from V and 4 bases from J, leaving 19 bases between. CDR1 SQVTM and CDR2 ANQGSEA come from the germline V gene. The CDR3 has 16 residues. The CDR3 DNA is TGCAGCGTTGAACTGGGAGCGGAGGGGGTCGCAGATACGCAGTATTTT. This codes for CSVELGAEGVADTQYF.

This clonotype was seen a handful of times. This CDR3 reads CAWTRIAGPDTQYF. DNA of the CDR3: TGTGCCTGGACCCGGATTGCCGGCCCAGATACGCAGTATTTT. V is TRBV30 and J is TRBJ2-3; no clear D. This CDR3 comprises 14 residues. Deletions cut 4 bases from V and 4 bases from J, with 15 bases between. The germline V gene encodes CDR1 GTSNPN and CDR2 SVGIG (reference sequence).

This clonotype has at least ten counts. This sequence joins TRBV7-2 and TRBJ2-6, with TRBD1 as a possible D gene (5 bases). The CDR3 runs to 16 residues. CDR1 SGHTA and CDR2 FQGNSA come from the germline V gene. With 2 bases removed from V and 4 bases from J, the gap between germline ends came to 12 bases. This CDR3 is CASSLSRVTGANVLTF. The CDR3 bases are TGTGCCAGCAGCTTAAGCAGGGTAACCGGGGCCAACGTCCTGACTTTC. Full variable domain (outside the CDR3, taken from reference TRBV7-2 and TRBJ2-6): GAGVSQSPSNKVTEKGKDVELRCDPISGHTALYWYRQSLGQGLEFLIYFQGNSAPDKSGLPSDRFSAERTGGSVSTLTIQRTQQEDSAVYLCASSLSRVTGANVLTFGAGSRLTVL.

As regards this clonotype: A much bigger clone sits one base away, suggesting this may be a read error. This chain joins TRBV4-3 and TRBJ2-7; no definite D call. Between the trimmed V and J ends, which lost 0 bases and 5 bases, there was a span of 14 bases. CDR1 is LGHNA, CDR2 YSLEER, per germline. This CDR3 region has 15 residues. The CDR3 coding sequence is TGCGCCAGCAGCCAAGACATAGGACGGGCCCACGAGCAGTACTTC. This codes for CASSQDIGRAHEQYF.

The chain has TRBV6-5 and TRBJ1-3; D is unclear. The CDR3 is made up of 16 amino acids. CDR1 MNHEY and CDR2 SVGAGI come from the germline V gene. The V gene lost 0 bases and the J gene lost 0 bases, with 9 bases spanning the gap. CDR3 coding DNA: TGTGCCAGCAGTTACTCTCGGCCTAGCTCTGGAAACACCATATATTTT. It translates to CASSYSRPSSGNTIYF.

The J gene is TRBJ2-3, the V gene TRBV6-2 or TRBV6-3; tentatively, D is TRBD2 (5 bases). Deletions cut 8 bases from V and 0 bases from J, with 15 bases between. CDR1 and CDR2 (germline): MNHEY, SVGEGT. The CDR3 is 15 amino acids. The DNA of the CDR3 is TGTGCCAGCGTCATCCCGGGGTCTAGCACAGATACGCAGTATTTT. Translation: CASVIPGSSTDTQYF.

The rearrangement links TRBV2 to TRBJ1-6; D gene ambiguous. V was trimmed by 6 bases and J by 7 bases, leaving 10 bases between them. The CDR3 extends over 13 amino acids. The germline V gene has CDR1 SNHLY and CDR2 FYNNEI. This CDR3 reads CASREEHNSPLHF. CDR3 coding DNA: TGTGCCAGCAGGGAGGAACACAATTCACCCCTCCACTTT.

In this sample, this clonotype turned up a few times. This chain uses TRBV5-1 with TRBJ2-3; 10 bases agree with TRBD1. Germline loops: CDR1 SGHRS, CDR2 YFSETQ. The CDR3 spans 16 residues. J lost 3 bases, V lost 3 bases, and 7 bases had no gene match. CDR3 in amino acids: CASSSQTGGMTDTQYF. CDR3 nucleotide sequence: TGCGCCAGCAGCTCCCAGACAGGGGGCATGACAGATACGCAGTATTTT.

This clonotype has more than one count but fewer than ten. The genes are TRBV5-1 and TRBJ2-3; 7 positions match TRBD2. Germline CDR1 is SGHRS and CDR2 is YFSETQ. This CDR3 contains 15 residues. With 3 bases clipped from V and 2 bases from J, the junction kept 6 bases outside the gene matches. In DNA, the CDR3 is TGCGCCAGCAGCTCCTCGGGGGGAGACACAGATACGCAGTATTTT. Translation: CASSSSGGDTDTQYF.

This chain uses TRBV5-4 with TRBJ2-5; TRBD2 might be the D (6 bases). V was shortened by 5 bases and J by 5 bases, with 19 bases between the two germline ends. CDR3 length: 15 amino acids. The germline gives CDR1 SGHNT, CDR2 YYREEE (reference sequence). CDR3 sequence reads: CASSSGMWEEETQYF. In DNA form, the CDR3 reads TGTGCCAGCAGTTCGGGGATGTGGGAGGAGGAGACCCAGTACTTC.

This clonotype showed up many times. The chain is built from TRBV12-3 or TRBV12-4 and TRBJ2-3, with D perhaps given as TRBD1 or TRBD2 (5 bases each). The V and J ends lost 7 bases and 1 base respectively, with 15 bases between them. This CDR3 is 15 amino acids long. The CDR3 loop reads CASTRGVLGTDTQYF. CDR3 coding DNA: TGTGCCAGCACGCGAGGGGTCTTAGGCACAGATACGCAGTATTTT.

The chain is built from TRBV10-3 and TRBJ2-1; perhaps TRBD1 as D (6 bases). From germline, CDR1 is ENHRY and CDR2 SYGVKD. V shed 6 bases and J shed 5 bases, with 11 bases lying between them. The length of the CDR3 is 13 residues. CDR3 sequence reads: CAISSRDNNEQFF. The DNA for the CDR3 is TGTGCCATCAGCTCCCGGGACAACAATGAGCAGTTCTTC.

The chain uses TRBV5-1 and TRBJ1-6; D remains unclear. This CDR3 is 18 amino acids long. V shed 0 bases and J shed 6 bases, with 19 bases lying between them. Germline lookup yields CDR1 SGHRS and CDR2 YFSETQ. The DNA for the CDR3 is TGCGCCAGCAGCTTGGAGAGCGGGATAGGCTATGGTAATTCACCCCTCCACTTT. Amino acids: CASSLESGIGYGNSPLHF.

In its sample, this clonotype was seen a few times. The chain combines TRBV14 with TRBJ1-3; maybe TRBD1 (5 bases). Germline CDR1 and CDR2: SGHDN and FVKESK. There are 15 residues in the CDR3. V lost 6 bases, J lost 2 bases, and 14 bases lay in between. The CDR3 region has the DNA TGTGCCAGCAGGAAGGGACCGGGCCCTGGAAACACCATATATTTT. It translates to CASRKGPGPGNTIYF. The full variable domain, rest sourced from reference TRBV14 and TRBJ1-3, is EAGVTQFPSHSVIEKGQTVTLRCDPISGHDNLYWYRRVMGKEIKFLLHFVKESKQDESGMPNNRFLAERTGGTYSTLKVQPAELEDSGVYFCASRKGPGPGNTIYFGEGSWLTVV.